This T cell receptor beta chain was profiled in a study of post-analysis software for immune sequencing data. Study findings and constraints: Diversity measured as normalized Chao1 was significantly lower in multiple sclerosis patients than in controls. Several TRBV segments (TRBV5-6, TRBV5-1 and TRBV20-1 among them) occurred more frequently in patients than in controls.

Germline V lookup: CDR1 PRHDT, CDR2 FYEKMQ (reference sequence). The CDR3 is 17 residues long. The V and J ends lost 1 base and 5 bases respectively, with 20 bases between them. This clonotype was counted ten times or more. Its antigen is unidentified. TCR beta libraries were prepared from cDNA with unique molecular identifiers. MiXCR, run by TCRdb on the PCR reads, gives a single entry per CDR3 protein. Among 180,000 or so distinct CDR3 sequences listed, 25% to 30% were seen once. What was sequenced was blood. V is TRBV13 and J is TRBJ1-1; D is unresolved. The receptor was isolated from a girl aged 2-17 years with multiple sclerosis. For the CDR3, the DNA is TGTGCCAGCAGCTTAGCCGGGCTCCCCTCGGGAAGAACTGAAGCTTTCTTT. Its translation: CASSLAGLPSGRTEAFF.